A single TCR beta chain is shown here with its context. Its cognate antigen has yet to be identified. Base qualities are not at hand, and no much larger clone is one base apart. The library was prepared using 5' RACE. For sequencing, a NextSeq 500 was employed. In the TCR library protocol, unique molecular identifiers were attached to individual cDNA molecules to correct for PCR bias and sequencing error. TCR alpha and beta chains were both sequenced, and the abundances of alpha and beta sequences in each sample were closely correlated with each other. The authors' analysis ran thus. V gene, J gene and CDR3 annotation of TCR sequences was performed with Decombinator V4. Expanded TCRs were defined as changing significantly between any two time points under a Poisson model with p below 0.0001. Abundances of TCRs were expressed as counts per million after normalisation to the total number of TCRs sequenced in each sample. MAIT TCRs were defined by TRAV1-2 paired with TRAJ12, TRAJ20 or TRAJ33, and iNKT TCRs by TRAV10 paired with TRAJ18. VDJdb, accessed 1 November 2021, was searched for CMV, EBV and SARS-CoV-2 annotated TCRs, excluding TCRs annotated for multiple antigens. The public reads were reprocessed in TCRdb via fastp at Q25 and MiXCR, keeping in-frame beta chains. Rows with a matching CDR3 protein are joined into one entry that keeps the most common DNA and genes. The V and J calls and clone size are TCRdb's, not the authors'. This sample lists approximately 65,000 distinct CDR3 sequences; 11% were detected once. Around 6.6% of the sample comes from the top ten.

This was a case-control study nested in a cohort of healthcare workers in London, UK, who had nasopharyngeal swab PCR tests and blood samples taken every week. Healthcare workers were recruited during the week of the UK lockdown, between 23 and 31 March 2020, and followed weekly for up to about 15 weeks. The record originates from a study of early T cells in non-severe SARS-CoV-2 infection (TCRdb year 2021). Looking at the study overall: Bulk RNA from unsorted whole blood was used for TCR sequencing, so alpha and beta chains could not be paired. Summary of the overall study and its limitations: VDJdb matching was skewed toward anti-spike CD8 responses, so virus-specific expansions were likely underestimated and private and CD4 specificities were missed.

A distance of 5 bases separates the germline ends of V and J, which lose 0 bases and 3 bases respectively. The germline V gene specifies KGHSH as CDR1 and LQKENI as CDR2. The CDR3 goes from the cysteine to the phenylalanine over 13 residues. Only the CDR3 region is kept as DNA, spanning 39 bases read in frame from base 1. The sequence derives from an adult who was a healthcare worker with PCR-confirmed SARS-CoV-2 infection or an uninfected control (not recorded which). Input material: whole blood. In this chain, TRBV18 is recombined with TRBJ1-2; the D gene is unclear. The CDR3 in this case is CASSPPPYYGYTF. The DNA is TGTGCCAGCTCACCACCGCCCTACTATGGCTACACCTTC.